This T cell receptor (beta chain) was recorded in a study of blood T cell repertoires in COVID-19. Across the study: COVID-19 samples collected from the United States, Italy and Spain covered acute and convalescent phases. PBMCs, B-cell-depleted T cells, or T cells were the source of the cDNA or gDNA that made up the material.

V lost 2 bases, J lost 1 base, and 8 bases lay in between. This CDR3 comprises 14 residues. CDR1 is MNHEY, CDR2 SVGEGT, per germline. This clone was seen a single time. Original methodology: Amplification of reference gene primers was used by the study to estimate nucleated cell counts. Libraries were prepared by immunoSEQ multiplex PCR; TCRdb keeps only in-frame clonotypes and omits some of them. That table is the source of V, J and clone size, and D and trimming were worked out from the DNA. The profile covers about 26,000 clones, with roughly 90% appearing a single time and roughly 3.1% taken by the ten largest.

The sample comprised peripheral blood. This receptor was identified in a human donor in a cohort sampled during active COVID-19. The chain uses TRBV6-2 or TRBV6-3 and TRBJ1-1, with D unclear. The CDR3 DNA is TGTGCCAGCAGTTACGCCACACGGAACACTGAAGCTTTCTTT. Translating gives CASSYATRNTEAFF.